The 20 T cell receptor beta chains reported below all come from one sample, sequenced in a study of blood T cell repertoires in COVID-19 (dated by TCRdb to 2018 to 2021). The library was built by means of the immunoSEQ multiplex PCR assay. Sourced from immuneACCESS, this table was stored by TCRdb with only in-frame sequences that have V and J called. A share of the clones is absent; for the studies checked, an unresolved V gene accounts for under half, and the remainder has no known explanation. The sample includes tens of thousands of clones, with 91% observed a single time. The ten biggest clones cover approximately 4% of the sample. The source material was peripheral blood. The receptors were sampled from a human donor in a cohort sampled during active COVID-19.

In regard to this clone: The junction and the germline gene differ at one end; a read error may be behind it. J is TRBJ2-3 and V is TRBV7-7; 12 positions agree with TRBD2. The CDR3 length is 16 residues. The V gene's germline CDR1 is SSHAT and CDR2 FNYEAQ (reference sequence). The CDR3 DNA sequence: TGTGCTAGCAGCCTAGGGACTAGCGGGAGCACAGATACGCAGTATTTT. Translation: CASSLGTSGSTDTQYF.

The V and J genes are TRBV12-3 or TRBV12-4 and TRBJ2-1, with 7 bases matching TRBD2. The V segment lost 4 bases and the J segment 9 bases; nucleotides outside the gene matches: 6. The CDR3 spans 13 residues. The CDR3 sequence: CASSSRAGIEQFF. The DNA of the CDR3 is TGTGCCAGCAGTTCCCGAGCGGGAATTGAGCAGTTCTTC.

The chain employs TRBV5-1 and TRBJ1-2; 11 bases agree with TRBD1. J was trimmed by 7 bases and V by 0 bases; bases with no gene match: 5. Germline-derived CDR1 and CDR2 are SGHRS and YFSETQ. The CDR3 spans 15 residues. The CDR3 loop is CASSLATGTGGGYTF. The DNA of the CDR3 is TGCGCCAGCAGCTTGGCAACCGGGACAGGGGGTGGCTACACCTTC.

CDR3 sequence: CASRRTRVSPLHF. The CDR3 DNA sequence: TGTGCCAGTAGGAGGACTCGGGTGTCACCCCTCCACTTT. The chain is built from TRBV19 and TRBJ1-6; D uncertain. Trimming removed 6 bases at V and 10 bases at J, with 13 bases between. The length of the CDR3 is 13 residues. Germline-derived CDR1 and CDR2 are LNHDA and SQIVND (reference sequence).

This chain uses TRBV15 with TRBJ2-2, with D perhaps TRBD1 (6 bases). V lost 0 bases to trimming and J lost 2 bases, with 10 bases between them. Germline V lookup: CDR1 LNHNV, CDR2 YYDKDF (reference sequence). The CDR3 loop spans 16 amino acids. Written as DNA, the CDR3 is TGTGCCACCAGCAGAGAAGGGGGAGATAACACCGGGGAGCTGTTTTTT. Translating it yields CATSREGGDNTGELFF.

J is TRBJ2-7 and V is TRBV23-1, with 9 nucleotides matching TRBD1. TRBV23-1 is filed as an ORF, its function uncertain. This CDR3 has 16 amino acids. After removal of 0 bases from V and 5 bases from J, the junction contained 8 bases not matched to a gene. DNA for the CDR3: TGCGCCAGCAGTCAATCGGTCGGACAGGGGTACCACGAGCAGTACGTC. Translation gives CASSQSVGQGYHEQYV.

The rearrangement links TRBV6-6 to TRBJ2-5; TRBD1 might be the D (5 bases). The V gene's germline CDR1 is MNHNY and CDR2 SVGAGI (reference sequence). There are 13 residues in the CDR3. Trimming shortened V by 8 bases and J by 4 bases, and 14 bases separated the two germline ends. CDR3 nucleotide sequence: TGTGCCAGCGGGATCCGGACACCAGAGACCCAGTACTTC. Its protein is CASGIRTPETQYF.

V and J are TRBV5-6 and TRBJ1-6, with 8 bases fitting TRBD1. Trimming at V came to 5 bases and at J to 6 bases, leaving 4 bases not matched to a gene. The CDR3 has 14 amino acids. CDR1 is SGHDT and CDR2 is YYEEEE in the germline V gene. The CDR3 sequence is CASRPGGANSPLHF. DNA for the CDR3: TGTGCCAGCAGGCCAGGGGGCGCTAATTCACCCCTCCACTTT.

V is TRBV7-6 and J is TRBJ2-1; D might be TRBD2 (5 bases). V lost 5 bases and J 3 bases, leaving 17 bases between the germline ends. CDR3 size: 16 residues. Germline assignment: CDR1 SGHVS and CDR2 FNYEAQ. The CDR3 loop is CASSTLVAGGYNEQFF. The CDR3 DNA sequence: TGTGCCAGCAGCACCCTAGTGGCGGGCGGCTACAATGAGCAGTTCTTC.

This clone has only one observation. The V gene is TRBV11-2, the J gene TRBJ1-1; the D is unclear. CDR3 length: 12 residues. With 2 bases removed from V and 1 base from J, the gap between germline ends came to 2 bases. Germline V lookup: CDR1 SGHAT, CDR2 FQNNGV. The CDR3 sequence is CASSLQNTEAFF. The CDR3 bases are TGTGCCAGCAGCTTACAGAACACTGAAGCTTTCTTT.

This clone was counted only a few times. The V gene is TRBV30, the J gene TRBJ1-2; D call uncertain. The CDR3 is made up of 13 amino acids. V shed 5 bases and J shed 5 bases, with 15 bases lying between them. Germline V lookup: CDR1 GTSNPN, CDR2 SVGIG (reference sequence). The CDR3 is CAWYGRGGYGYTF. The CDR3, as DNA: TGTGCCTGGTACGGGAGAGGCGGGTATGGCTACACCTTC.

The chain links TRBV6-2 or TRBV6-3 to TRBJ1-2; tentatively, D is TRBD1 (6 bases). Germline V gene data show CDR1 as MNHEY and CDR2 as SVGEGT. V lost 2 bases, J lost 4 bases, and 11 bases lay in between. The CDR3 covers 14 residues. The CDR3 DNA reads as TGTGCCAGCAGTTACGCACAGGGTGCCTATGGCTACACCTTC. It is translated as CASSYAQGAYGYTF.

This chain joins TRBV21-1 and TRBJ1-4. TRBV21-1 is a known pseudogene. The CDR3 length is 17 residues. In DNA, the CDR3 is TGTGCCAGCAGCAGCCGACTTTGGAGGGCAGGTAATGAAAAACTGTTTTTT. This gives the protein CASSSRLWRAGNEKLFF.

The chain links TRBV7-2 to TRBJ1-2, with a possible D match to TRBD1 (6 bases). CDR1 is SGHTA and CDR2 is FQGNSA in the germline V gene. The ends were cut back, 3 bases at V and 8 bases at J, with 10 bases in the middle. The CDR3 runs 12 residues. Written as DNA, the CDR3 is TGTGCCAGCAGCTTGGGGGACATGGGCTACACCTTC. Residues: CASSLGDMGYTF.

The J gene is TRBJ2-2, the V gene TRBV5-4; TRBD2 matches 11 bases. CDR3 length: 16 amino acids. Germline V CDR1 and CDR2: SGHNT, YYREEE (reference sequence). Trimming at V came to 4 bases and at J to 7 bases, leaving 9 bases not matched to a gene. CDR3 sequence (DNA): TGTGCCAGCAGCCGGGCTAGCGGGAGGAGGGGCGGGGAGCTGTTTTTT. Its translation: CASSRASGRRGGELFF. The full variable domain, completed using reference TRBV5-4 and TRBJ2-2, is ETGVTQSPTHLIKTRGQQVTLRCSSQSGHNTVSWYQQALGQGPQFIFQYYREEENGRGNFPPRFSGLQFPNYSSELNVNALELDDSALYLCASSRASGRRGGELFFGEGSRLTVL.

The V and J genes are TRBV6-2 or TRBV6-3 and TRBJ1-5; possible D gene TRBD1, 6 bases. The CDR3 contains 15 residues. The germline V gene has CDR1 MNHEY and CDR2 SVGEGT. The ends were cut back, 2 bases at V and 4 bases at J, with 12 bases in the middle. CDR3 sequence reads: CASSYPIQGNQPQHF. CDR3 DNA: TGTGCCAGCAGTTACCCAATACAGGGAAATCAGCCCCAGCATTTT.

The chain joins TRBV15 to TRBJ1-6; D is unclear. V lost 1 base and J 5 bases, leaving 9 bases between the germline ends. Germline loops: CDR1 LNHNV, CDR2 YYDKDF (reference sequence). This CDR3 comprises 15 residues. This chain's CDR3 is CATSRAGGNNSPLHF. The DNA for the CDR3 is TGTGCCACCAGCAGAGCCGGAGGGAATAATTCACCCCTCCACTTT.

V usage is TRBV3-1 (or the pseudogene TRBV3-2) and J usage is TRBJ2-1; no reliable D call. The V and J ends lost 2 bases and 11 bases respectively, with 10 bases between them. CDR1 is LGHDT and CDR2 is YNNKEL in the germline V gene (reference sequence). CDR3 length: 12 amino acids. The CDR3 loop is CASSQSASQQFF. In nucleotides, the CDR3 is TGTGCCAGCAGCCAATCTGCGAGTCAGCAGTTCTTC.

The J gene is TRBJ2-3, the V gene TRBV9, with 10 bases fitting TRBD2. In germline, CDR1 is SGDLS, CDR2 YYNGEE. V dropped 8 bases and J dropped 4; count of bases not matched to a gene: 4. The CDR3 consists of 13 residues. Here the CDR3 DNA reads TGTGCCAGTTCGGGACTAGCGCCAGATACGCAGTATTTT. Its protein is CASSGLAPDTQYF.

The chain is built from TRBV9 and TRBJ2-1, with 8 bases lining up with TRBD2. The germline CDR1 and CDR2 sequences are SGDLS and YYNGEE. CDR3 length: 15 amino acids. Losses at the gene ends were 2 bases for V and 4 bases for J; bases not matched to a gene: 5. The chain's CDR3 is CASSVGAGEYNEQFF. Written as DNA, the CDR3 is TGTGCCAGCAGCGTCGGAGCGGGAGAATACAATGAGCAGTTCTTC.